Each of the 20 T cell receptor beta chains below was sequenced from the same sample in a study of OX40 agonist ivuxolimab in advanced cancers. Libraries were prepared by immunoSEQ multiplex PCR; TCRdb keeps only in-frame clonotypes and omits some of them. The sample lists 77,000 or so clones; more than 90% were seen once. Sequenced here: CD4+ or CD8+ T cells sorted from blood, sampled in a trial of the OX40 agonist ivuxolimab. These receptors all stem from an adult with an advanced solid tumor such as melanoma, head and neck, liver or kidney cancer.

CDR3 DNA: TGTGCCAGCCTCGGGGGACGGGATGGAGGCACTGAAGCTTTCTTT. Translation gives CASLGGRDGGTEAFF. V and J are TRBV28 and TRBJ1-1, with D maybe TRBD1 (5 bases). This CDR3 is 15 amino acids long. CDR1 is MDHEN and CDR2 is SYDVKM in the germline V gene. V was trimmed by 8 bases and J by 4 bases, leaving 20 bases between them.

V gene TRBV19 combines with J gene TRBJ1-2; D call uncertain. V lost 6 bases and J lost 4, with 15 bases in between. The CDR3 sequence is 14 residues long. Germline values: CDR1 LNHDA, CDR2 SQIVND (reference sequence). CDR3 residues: CASRVDVSSYGYTF. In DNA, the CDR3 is TGTGCCAGTAGGGTAGATGTATCCAGCTATGGCTACACCTTC.

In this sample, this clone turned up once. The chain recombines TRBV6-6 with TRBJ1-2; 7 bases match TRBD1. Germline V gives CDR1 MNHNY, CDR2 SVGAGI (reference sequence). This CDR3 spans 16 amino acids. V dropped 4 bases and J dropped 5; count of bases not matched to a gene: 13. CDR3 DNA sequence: TGTGCCAGCAGTTCCCCCGGTGACAGGGTGGGATATGGCTACACCTTC. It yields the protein CASSSPGDRVGYGYTF.

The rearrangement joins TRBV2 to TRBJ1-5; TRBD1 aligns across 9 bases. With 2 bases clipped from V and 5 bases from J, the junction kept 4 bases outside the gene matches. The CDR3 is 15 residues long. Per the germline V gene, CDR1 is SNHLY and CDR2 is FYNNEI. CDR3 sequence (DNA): TGTGCCAGCAGTGAACTGGGACAGGGCTATCAGCCCCAGCATTTT. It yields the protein CASSELGQGYQPQHF.

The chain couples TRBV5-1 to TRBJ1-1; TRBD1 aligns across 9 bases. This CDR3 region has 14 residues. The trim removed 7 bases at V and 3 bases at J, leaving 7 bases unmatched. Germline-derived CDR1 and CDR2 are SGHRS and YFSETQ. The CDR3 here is CASGKQGADTEAFF. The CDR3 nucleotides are TGCGCCAGCGGGAAACAGGGGGCGGACACTGAAGCTTTCTTT.

The CDR3 DNA is TGTGCCAGCAGATTAACGCCATATAGCAATCAGCCCCAGCATTTT. It yields the protein CASRLTPYSNQPQHF. This chain links TRBV27 with TRBJ1-5, with unresolved D. In germline, CDR1 is MNHEY, CDR2 SMNVEV (reference sequence). V was trimmed by 6 bases and J by 0 bases, leaving 12 bases between them. There are 15 residues in the CDR3.

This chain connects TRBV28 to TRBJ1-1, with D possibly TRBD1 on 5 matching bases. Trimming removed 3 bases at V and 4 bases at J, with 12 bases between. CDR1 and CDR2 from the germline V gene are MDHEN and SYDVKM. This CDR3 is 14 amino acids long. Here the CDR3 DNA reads TGTGCCAGCAGTTTGGGGGGGTTGGGCACTGAAGCTTTCTTT. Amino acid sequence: CASSLGGLGTEAFF. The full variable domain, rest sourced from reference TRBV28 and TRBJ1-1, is DVKVTQSSRYLVKRTGEKVFLECVQDMDHENMFWYRQDPGLGLRLIYFSYDVKMKEKGDIPEGYSVSREKKERFSLILESASTNQTSMYLCASSLGGLGTEAFFGQGTRLTVV.

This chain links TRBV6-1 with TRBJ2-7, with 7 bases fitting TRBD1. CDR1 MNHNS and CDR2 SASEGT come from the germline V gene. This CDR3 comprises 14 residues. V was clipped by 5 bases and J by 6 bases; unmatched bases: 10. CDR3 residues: CASSNSGGTGEQYF. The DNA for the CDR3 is TGTGCCAGCAGTAATTCAGGGGGTACGGGCGAGCAGTACTTC.

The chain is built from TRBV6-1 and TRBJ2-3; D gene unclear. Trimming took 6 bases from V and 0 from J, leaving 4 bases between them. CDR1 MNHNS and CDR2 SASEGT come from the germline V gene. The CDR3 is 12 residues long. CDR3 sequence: CASRASTDTQYF. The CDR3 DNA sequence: TGTGCCAGCAGAGCTAGCACAGATACGCAGTATTTT.

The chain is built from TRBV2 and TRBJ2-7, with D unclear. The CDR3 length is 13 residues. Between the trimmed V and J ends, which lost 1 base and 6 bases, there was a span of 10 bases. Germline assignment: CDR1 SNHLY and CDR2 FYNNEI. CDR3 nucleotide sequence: TGTGCCAGCAGTGAAGATACATGGGGCGAGCAGTACTTC. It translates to CASSEDTWGEQYF.

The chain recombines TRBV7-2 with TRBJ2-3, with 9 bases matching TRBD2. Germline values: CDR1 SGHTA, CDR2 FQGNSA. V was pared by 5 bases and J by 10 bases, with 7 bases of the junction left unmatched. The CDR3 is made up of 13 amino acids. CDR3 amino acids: CASSNPGLAAQYF. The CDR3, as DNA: TGTGCCAGCAGCAACCCGGGACTAGCAGCGCAGTATTTT.

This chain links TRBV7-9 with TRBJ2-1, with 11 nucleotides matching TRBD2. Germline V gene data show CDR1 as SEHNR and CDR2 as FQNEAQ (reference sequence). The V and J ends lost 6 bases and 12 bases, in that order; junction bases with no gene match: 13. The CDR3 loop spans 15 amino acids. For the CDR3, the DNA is TGTGCCAGCAGGAAAGGTGTAGCGGGAGGGCCGCTGCAGTTCTTC. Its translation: CASRKGVAGGPLQFF.

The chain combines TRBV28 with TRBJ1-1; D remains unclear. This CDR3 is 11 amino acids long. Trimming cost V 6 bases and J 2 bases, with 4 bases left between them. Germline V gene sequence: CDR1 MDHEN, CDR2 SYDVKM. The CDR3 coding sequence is TGTGCCAGCAGGGGAAACACTGAAGCTTTCTTT. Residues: CASRGNTEAFF. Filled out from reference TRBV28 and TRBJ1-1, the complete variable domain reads DVKVTQSSRYLVKRTGEKVFLECVQDMDHENMFWYRQDPGLGLRLIYFSYDVKMKEKGDIPEGYSVSREKKERFSLILESASTNQTSMYLCASRGNTEAFFGQGTRLTVV.

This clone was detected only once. CDR3 nucleotides: TGCAGCGTTAGCGGGGGCCCAGATACGCAGTATTTT. Residues: CSVSGGPDTQYF. The rearrangement links TRBV29-1 to TRBJ2-3, with 8 bases identical to TRBD2. The CDR3 length is 12 residues. J gave up 4 bases and V 5 bases, and 2 bases lay outside the gene matches. The V gene's germline CDR1 is SQVTM and CDR2 ANQGSEA.

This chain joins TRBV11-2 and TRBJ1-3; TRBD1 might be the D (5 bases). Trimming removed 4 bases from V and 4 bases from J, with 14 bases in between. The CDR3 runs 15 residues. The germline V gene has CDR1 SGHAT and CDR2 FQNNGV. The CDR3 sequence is CASSSGLAGGNTIYF. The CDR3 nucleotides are TGTGCCAGCAGCTCGGGACTGGCGGGAGGAAACACCATATATTTT.

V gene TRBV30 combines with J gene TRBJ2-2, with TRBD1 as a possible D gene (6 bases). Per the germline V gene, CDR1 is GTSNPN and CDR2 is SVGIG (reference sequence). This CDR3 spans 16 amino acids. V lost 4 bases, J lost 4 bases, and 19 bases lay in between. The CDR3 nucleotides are TGTGCCTGGACTGACAGGAGGCTCCTTGGCACCGGGGAGCTGTTTTTT. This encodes CAWTDRRLLGTGELFF.

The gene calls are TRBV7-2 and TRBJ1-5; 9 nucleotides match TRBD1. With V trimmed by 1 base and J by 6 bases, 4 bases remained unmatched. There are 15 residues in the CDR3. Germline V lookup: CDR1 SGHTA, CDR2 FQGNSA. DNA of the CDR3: TGTGCCAGCAGCTTAGGACAGGGGGGAGTTCAGCCCCAGCATTTT. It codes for CASSLGQGGVQPQHF.

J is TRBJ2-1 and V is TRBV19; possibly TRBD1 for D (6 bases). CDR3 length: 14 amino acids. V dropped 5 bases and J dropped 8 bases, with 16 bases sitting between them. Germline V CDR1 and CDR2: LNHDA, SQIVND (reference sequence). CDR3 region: CASSVNRVGYEQFF. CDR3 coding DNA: TGTGCCAGTAGTGTTAACAGGGTAGGGTATGAGCAGTTCTTC.

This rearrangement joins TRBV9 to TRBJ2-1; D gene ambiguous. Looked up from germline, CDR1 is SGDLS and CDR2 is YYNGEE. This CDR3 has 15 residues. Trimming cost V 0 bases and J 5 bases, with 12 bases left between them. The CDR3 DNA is TGTGCCAGCAGCGTAGAGTCAGCCTTGCACAATGAGCAGTTCTTC. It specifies CASSVESALHNEQFF. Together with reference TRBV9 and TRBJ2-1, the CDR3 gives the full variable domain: DSGVTQTPKHLITATGQRVTLRCSPRSGDLSVYWYQQSLDQGLQFLIQYYNGEERAKGNILERFSAQQFPDLHSELNLSSLELGDSALYFCASSVESALHNEQFFGPGTRLTVL.

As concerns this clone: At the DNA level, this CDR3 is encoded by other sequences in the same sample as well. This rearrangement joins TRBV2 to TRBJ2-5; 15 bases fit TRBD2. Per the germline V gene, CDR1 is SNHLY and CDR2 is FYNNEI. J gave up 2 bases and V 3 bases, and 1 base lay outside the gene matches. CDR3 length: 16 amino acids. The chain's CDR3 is CASSEGLAGGQETQYF. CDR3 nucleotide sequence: TGTGCCAGCAGTGAGGGACTAGCGGGGGGACAAGAGACCCAGTACTTC.